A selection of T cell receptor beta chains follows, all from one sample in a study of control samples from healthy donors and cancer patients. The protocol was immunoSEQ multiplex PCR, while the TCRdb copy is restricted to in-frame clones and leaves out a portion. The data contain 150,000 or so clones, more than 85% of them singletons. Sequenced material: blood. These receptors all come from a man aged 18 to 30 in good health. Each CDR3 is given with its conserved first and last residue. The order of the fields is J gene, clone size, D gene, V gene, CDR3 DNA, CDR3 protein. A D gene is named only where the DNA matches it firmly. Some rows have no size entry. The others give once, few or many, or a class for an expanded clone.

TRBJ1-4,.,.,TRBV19,TGTGCCAGTACCCCGTTGGATGGGGAGAATGAAAAACTGTTTTTT,CASTPLDGENEKLFF
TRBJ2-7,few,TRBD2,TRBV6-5,TGTGCCAGCAGTTACTCCGGGAGGCACTACGAGCAGTACTTC,CASSYSGRHYEQYF
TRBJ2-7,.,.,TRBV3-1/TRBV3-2,TGTGCCAGCAGCCAAGACTCGGCGAGAGGCCTTTGGCAGTACTTC,CASSQDSARGLWQYF
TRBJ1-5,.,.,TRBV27,TGTGCCAGCAGTAGATATAGCAATCAGCCCCAGCATTTT,CASSRYSNQPQHF
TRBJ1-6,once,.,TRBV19,TGTGCCAGTAAGGAATGGGGTAGTTCACCCCTCCACTTT,CASKEWGSSPLHF
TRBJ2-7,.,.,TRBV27,TGTGCCAGCGGAAAGGACACCAATTACGAGCAGTACTTC,CASGKDTNYEQYF
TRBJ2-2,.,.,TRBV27,TGTGCCAGCAGTTTCCAGGGATACCCCGGGGAGCTGTTTTTT,CASSFQGYPGELFF
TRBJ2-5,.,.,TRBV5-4,TGTGCCAGCAGCTTGGCGGTTGGCAGACAAGAGACCCAGTACTTC,CASSLAVGRQETQYF
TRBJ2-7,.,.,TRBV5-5,TGTGCCAGCAGCTTGGAAGGAGGATCTGTGGCCGAGCAGTACTTC,CASSLEGGSVAEQYF
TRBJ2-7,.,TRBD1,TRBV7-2,TGTGCCAGCAGCTTAGGACAGGGACGCTACGAGCAGTACTTC,CASSLGQGRYEQYF
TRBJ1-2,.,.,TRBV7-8,TGTGCCAGCAGCTCGACTACGCGGGACCGGGGGCTTGGCTACACCTTC,CASSSTTRDRGLGYTF
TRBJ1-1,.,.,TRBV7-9,TGTGCCAGCAGCTTCCCTGCCACTGAAGCTTTCTTT,CASSFPATEAFF
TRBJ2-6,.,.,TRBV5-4,TGTGCCAGCAGCCCGTACACGGCAGGGGCCAACGTCCTGACTTTC,CASSPYTAGANVLTF
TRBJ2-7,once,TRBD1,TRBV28,TGTGCCAGCCGACAGGGGCCGGCGGGCGATACCTACGAGCAGTACTTC,CASRQGPAGDTYEQYF
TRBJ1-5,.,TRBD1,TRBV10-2,TGCGCCAGCAGGGGACAGGGTCACAATCAGCCCCAGCATTTT,CASRGQGHNQPQHF
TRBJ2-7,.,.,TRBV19,TGTGCCAGTAGTCCCTATGACGGCGAGCAGTACTTC,CASSPYDGEQYF